These 8 T cell receptor beta chains were sequenced from one sample in a study of blood T cell repertoires in COVID-19 (dated by TCRdb to 2020 to 2022). The protocol used for the library was the immunoSEQ multiplex PCR assay. TCRdb retrieved this table from immuneACCESS and kept in-frame rearrangements only. Not all clones are present; in checked studies, unresolved V genes account for under half, and no reason is known for the remainder. The table for this sample lists around 300,000 clones; more than 80% of them were counted only once. The top ten constitute about 6.8% of the sample. The sample consisted of peripheral blood. These receptor sequences come from a woman aged 30 to 39 with COVID-19, enrolled during active disease.

The genes are TRBV27 and TRBJ1-6; 7 nucleotides match TRBD1. Germline-derived CDR1 and CDR2 are MNHEY and SMNVEV (reference sequence). The CDR3 contains 12 residues. V dropped 6 bases and J dropped 10; count of bases not matched to a gene: 3. The CDR3 DNA reads TGTGCCAGCAGAACAGGGGAATCACCCCTCCACTTT. Translated: CASRTGESPLHF.

As DNA, the CDR3 is TGTGCCAGCAGTTTAGGTGGACAGGGGCTCTACGAGCAGTACTTC. Its translation: CASSLGGQGLYEQYF. The chain combines TRBV27 with TRBJ2-7; 9 nucleotides line up with TRBD1. With V trimmed by 2 bases and J by 3 bases, 5 bases remained unmatched. CDR3 size: 15 residues. From germline, CDR1 is MNHEY and CDR2 SMNVEV (reference sequence).

The rearrangement joins TRBV28 to TRBJ2-7, with 9 bases fitting TRBD1. Germline CDR1 reads MDHEN; CDR2 reads SYDVKM. This CDR3 has 15 amino acids. After removal of 5 bases from V and 3 bases from J, the junction contained 8 bases not matched to a gene. CDR3 amino acids: CASSPLGTGNYEQYF. CDR3 bases: TGTGCCAGCAGTCCCCTCGGGACAGGGAACTACGAGCAGTACTTC. Together with reference TRBV28 and TRBJ2-7, the CDR3 gives the full variable domain: DVKVTQSSRYLVKRTGEKVFLECVQDMDHENMFWYRQDPGLGLRLIYFSYDVKMKEKGDIPEGYSVSREKKERFSLILESASTNQTSMYLCASSPLGTGNYEQYFGPGTRLTVT.

J is TRBJ2-1 and V is TRBV6-1; D uncertain. V lost 3 bases and J lost 0, with 9 bases in between. CDR3 length: 15 residues. Germline V gene sequence: CDR1 MNHNS, CDR2 SASEGT. Here the CDR3 reads CASSDEAPSYNEQFF. CDR3 nucleotides: TGTGCCAGCAGTGACGAAGCGCCCTCCTACAATGAGCAGTTCTTC.

The sample holds a few counts of this clone. The chain links TRBV6-1 to TRBJ1-2; D gene unclear. The germline V and J ends were trimmed by 3 bases and 4 bases, with 12 bases remaining between them. The germline gives CDR1 MNHNS, CDR2 SASEGT. The CDR3 is 14 residues long. The CDR3 sequence: CASSERRPSYGYTF. The DNA for the CDR3 is TGTGCCAGCAGTGAGAGGAGGCCCAGCTATGGCTACACCTTC.

Notes on this clone: The junction departs from germline at one end; a sequencing error may be responsible. The chain links TRBV3-1 (or the pseudogene TRBV3-2) to TRBJ2-3; TRBD2 matches at 10 bases. Germline V gene lookup returns CDR1 LGHDT and CDR2 YNNKEL (reference sequence). The CDR3 length is 11 residues. The CDR3 region has the DNA TGTGCCAGCAGCTCAGCGGGAGGGTCGCATTTT. Its translation is CASSSAGGSHF.

This chain connects TRBV5-1 to TRBJ1-4; tentative D call: TRBD1 (6 bases). V was shortened by 4 bases and J by 8 bases, with 12 bases between the two germline ends. Germline CDR1 SGHRS, CDR2 YFSETQ. This CDR3 has 13 residues. This CDR3 is CASSAGTTEKLFF. The CDR3 DNA follows: TGCGCCAGCAGCGCCGGGACAACCGAAAAACTGTTTTTT.

This chain uses TRBV3-1 (or the pseudogene TRBV3-2) with TRBJ2-5; 9 nucleotides align to TRBD2. J was trimmed by 0 bases and V by 2 bases; bases with no gene match: 4. CDR1 LGHDT and CDR2 YNNKEL come from the germline V gene (reference sequence). This CDR3 spans 16 amino acids. CDR3 in amino acids: CASSQPLAGYQETQYF. The CDR3 DNA follows: TGTGCCAGCAGCCAACCCCTAGCGGGATACCAAGAGACCCAGTACTTC.